This T cell receptor beta chain was captured in a study of CD8 T cells in Susac syndrome. When the RNA was reverse transcribed, random hexamers were used with an input of roughly 0.5 to 1 ug. MiXCR was run by TCRdb on the immunoSEQ multiplex PCR reads, yielding one entry per CDR3 protein. The sample has 84,000 or so distinct CDR3 sequences; around 94% are singletons. The source material was CD8+ T cells from PBMCs. This receptor was identified in a human donor with Susac syndrome.

CDR3 loop: CASSQTGSSYEQYF. The CDR3 bases are TGTGCCAGCAGCCAGACAGGGAGCTCCTACGAGCAGTACTTC. The rearrangement links TRBV11-1 to TRBJ2-7, with TRBD1 matching 7 bases. The J segment lost 0 bases and the V segment lost 5 bases, leaving 4 bases of the junction unmatched. The CDR3 consists of 14 residues. Looked up from germline, CDR1 is SGHAT and CDR2 is FQDESV (reference sequence).